Presented here are 29 T cell receptor beta chains from one specimen sequenced in a study of shared clonotypes between healthy human individuals. Assay: immunoSEQ multiplex PCR; the TCRdb copy retains only in-frame clones and omits some. The data hold around 120,000 clones, with roughly 66% observed a single time. Sequencing was done on a sample of memory CD8+ T cells sorted from blood. Specified subset: CD45RO+ cells pooled with CCR7-negative TemRA cells. All receptors derive from a woman aged 25-40 years in good health.

The chain links TRBV7-9 to TRBJ2-7, with D possibly called TRBD1 or TRBD2 (5 bases each). The CDR3 runs 17 residues. The V end was cut by 4 bases, the J end by 3 bases, with 22 bases between. Per germline, CDR1 SEHNR and CDR2 FQNEAQ (reference sequence). The CDR3 loop is CASSSSTSGTELYEQYF. The CDR3 coding sequence is TGTGCCAGCAGCTCCTCCACTTCCGGGACGGAGCTCTACGAGCAGTACTTC.

The rearrangement uses TRBV2 and TRBJ1-1; D is undetermined. The V gene lost 7 bases and the J gene lost 5 bases, with 8 bases spanning the gap. This CDR3 spans 11 amino acids. Germline loops: CDR1 SNHLY, CDR2 FYNNEI. This chain's CDR3 is CASIGNTEAFF. CDR3 in DNA: TGTGCCAGCATAGGCAATACTGAAGCTTTCTTT.

This rearrangement joins TRBV27 to TRBJ2-1; 11 nucleotides align to TRBD2. Trimming took 2 bases from V and 4 from J; bases not matched to a gene: 10. CDR1 is MNHEY and CDR2 is SMNVEV in the germline V gene (reference sequence). The CDR3 is 18 residues long. CDR3 in DNA: TGTGCCAGCAGTTTAAAGGGGTTAGCGGGAGGGCCTTACAATGAGCAGTTCTTC. As protein: CASSLKGLAGGPYNEQFF.

In this sample, this clone turned up a few times. The chain uses TRBV29-1 and TRBJ1-3; no clear D gene. The length of the CDR3 is 13 residues. CDR1 and CDR2 (germline): SQVTM, ANQGSEA. V was shortened by 6 bases and J by 2 bases, with 11 bases between the two germline ends. CDR3 residues: CSVQALTGNTIYF. CDR3 in DNA: TGCAGCGTCCAGGCGCTAACTGGAAACACCATATATTTT. Full variable domain (rest looked up from reference TRBV29-1 and TRBJ1-3): SAVISQKPSRDICQRGTSLTIQCQVDSQVTMMFWYRQQPGQSLTLIATANQGSEATYESGFVIDKFPISRPNLTFSTLTVSNMSPEDSSIYLCSVQALTGNTIYFGEGSWLTVV.

V and J are TRBV10-2 and TRBJ2-2; 7 nucleotides line up with TRBD2. CDR3 size: 14 residues. The germline gives CDR1 WSHSY, CDR2 SAAADI. With V trimmed by 9 bases and J by 3 bases, 7 bases remained unmatched. DNA of the CDR3: TGCGCCAGGGGGAGGGCCTTAGACACCGGGGAGCTGTTTTTT. Translation: CARGRALDTGELFF.

The V call is TRBV10-2, the J call TRBJ2-7; D remains unclear. V lost 3 bases, J lost 6 bases, and 15 bases lay in between. This CDR3 spans 14 amino acids. CDR1 and CDR2 (germline): WSHSY, SAAADI. The CDR3 sequence: CASSEGRLLGEQYF. The CDR3 nucleotides are TGCGCCAGCAGTGAAGGACGGCTCCTGGGCGAGCAGTACTTC.

V gene TRBV2 combines with J gene TRBJ2-7; TRBD2 aligns across 16 bases. Per the germline V gene, CDR1 is SNHLY and CDR2 is FYNNEI. The CDR3 has 15 amino acids. V trimming: 3 bases; J trimming: 6 bases; junction bases outside the gene matches: 2. In DNA, the CDR3 is TGTGCCAGCAGTGAGGGACTAGCGGGAGGGCCCGAGCAGTACTTC. Its translation: CASSEGLAGGPEQYF.

The chain carries TRBV28 and TRBJ2-5, with D unclear. The CDR3 loop spans 15 amino acids. The V and J ends lost 6 bases and 0 bases respectively, with 14 bases between them. Per germline, CDR1 MDHEN and CDR2 SYDVKM. In DNA form, the CDR3 reads TGTGCCAGCAGCAGTTCCGTGATTTACCAAGAGACCCAGTACTTC. This sequence encodes CASSSSVIYQETQYF.

The V gene is TRBV10-2, the J gene TRBJ2-7; a possible D gene is TRBD1 (6 bases). The CDR3 sequence is 15 residues long. The V end lost 7 bases, the J end lost 2 bases, and 18 bases lay between the germline ends. Germline CDR1 is WSHSY and CDR2 is SAAADI. The CDR3 is CASTLPGHGTYEQYF. CDR3 nucleotide sequence: TGCGCCAGCACCCTTCCGGGACACGGAACCTACGAGCAGTACTTC.

This chain connects TRBV6-4 to TRBJ1-1, with D possibly matching TRBD1 (5 bases). This CDR3 has 14 residues. The V gene's germline CDR1 is MRHNA and CDR2 SNTAGT. V lost 3 bases to trimming and J lost 5 bases, with 13 bases between them. CDR3 region: CASSERGEGTEAFF. As DNA, the CDR3 is TGTGCCAGCAGTGAGAGGGGCGAAGGTACTGAAGCTTTCTTT.

The chain links TRBV6-6 to TRBJ1-3; D is perhaps TRBD1 (6 bases). CDR3 size: 15 residues. Trimming took 2 bases from V and 2 from J, leaving 10 bases between them. In germline, CDR1 is MNHNY, CDR2 SVGAGI (reference sequence). The CDR3 here is CASSYAGATGNTIYF. CDR3 sequence (DNA): TGTGCCAGCAGTTACGCAGGGGCGACTGGAAACACCATATATTTT.

This clone was observed a single time. The chain uses TRBV15 and TRBJ2-7; D may be TRBD1 (5 bases). V lost 0 bases and J 5 bases, leaving 17 bases between the germline ends. This CDR3 is built from 16 residues. The germline V gene encodes CDR1 LNHNV and CDR2 YYDKDF (reference sequence). This CDR3 is CATSRDGAEQVNEQYF. For the CDR3, the DNA is TGTGCCACCAGCAGAGACGGTGCCGAACAGGTCAACGAGCAGTACTTC.

This chain joins TRBV19 and TRBJ1-1; D gene uncertain. There are 14 residues in the CDR3. The ends were cut back, 7 bases at V and 6 bases at J, with 18 bases in the middle. Germline CDR1 reads LNHDA; CDR2 reads SQIVND (reference sequence). The CDR3 nucleotides read TGTGCCAGTACATCGTGGAGTATGGGCGCTGAAGCTTTCTTT. Residues: CASTSWSMGAEAFF. Full variable domain (outside the CDR3, taken from reference TRBV19 and TRBJ1-1): DGGITQSPKYLFRKEGQNVTLSCEQNLNHDAMYWYRQDPGQGLRLIYYSQIVNDFQKGDIAEGYSVSREKKESFPLTVTSAQKNPTAFYLCASTSWSMGAEAFFGQGTRLTVV.

V usage is TRBV29-1 and J usage is TRBJ1-6; a weak D match, TRBD1 (6 bases). CDR3 length: 13 residues. V was trimmed by 6 bases and J by 4 bases, leaving 10 bases between them. Germline CDR1 and CDR2: SQVTM and ANQGSEA. In nucleotides, the CDR3 is TGCAGCGTGGGTGACAGGTATAATTCACCCCTCCACTTT. Protein sequence: CSVGDRYNSPLHF. The variable domain in full, completed from reference TRBV29-1 and TRBJ1-6, reads SAVISQKPSRDICQRGTSLTIQCQVDSQVTMMFWYRQQPGQSLTLIATANQGSEATYESGFVIDKFPISRPNLTFSTLTVSNMSPEDSSIYLCSVGDRYNSPLHFGNGTRLTVT.

This chain connects TRBV28 to TRBJ1-1; possibly TRBD1 for D (5 bases). Germline CDR1 reads MDHEN; CDR2 reads SYDVKM. The CDR3 contains 15 residues. V was clipped by 4 bases and J by 6 bases, with 18 bases between them. The chain's CDR3 is CASSSTYRRTSEAFF. The CDR3 nucleotides are TGTGCCAGCAGTTCGACTTACAGGCGTACCTCTGAAGCTTTCTTT.

The rearrangement links TRBV27 to TRBJ2-7; 7 nucleotides align to TRBD1. Germline loops: CDR1 MNHEY, CDR2 SMNVEV (reference sequence). V was pared by 4 bases and J by 3 bases, with 12 bases of the junction left unmatched. This CDR3 is 16 amino acids long. CDR3 nucleotides: TGTGCCAGCAGTTCATCGACAGGGAAGGCCGACTACGAGCAGTACTTC. Its protein product is CASSSSTGKADYEQYF.

Only a few counts were recorded for this clone. The CDR3, as DNA: TGTGCCAGTAGTATAGGGGGACAGTACAATGAGCAGTTCTTC. It encodes CASSIGGQYNEQFF. The chain has TRBV19 and TRBJ2-1; TRBD1 aligns across 7 bases. CDR3 size: 14 residues. The germline V gene has CDR1 LNHDA and CDR2 SQIVND (reference sequence). V gave up 1 base and J gave up 4 bases; unmatched junction bases: 1.

The J gene is TRBJ1-1, the V gene TRBV7-2, with D perhaps matching TRBD1 (6 bases). This CDR3 is 14 amino acids long. The germline gives CDR1 SGHTA, CDR2 FQGNSA. The ends were cut back, 5 bases at V and 1 base at J, with 11 bases in the middle. CDR3 nucleotide sequence: TGTGCCAGCAGCCGGCAACAGGGGAACACTGAAGCTTTCTTT. It specifies CASSRQQGNTEAFF.

V and J are TRBV27 and TRBJ2-7; 12 nucleotides agree with TRBD2. Unmatched junction bases numbered 5, after V lost 3 bases and J lost 5 bases. This CDR3 region has 15 residues. Germline V CDR1 and CDR2: MNHEY, SMNVEV (reference sequence). The CDR3: CASSFLAGGPNEQYF. The CDR3 bases are TGTGCCAGCAGTTTCCTAGCGGGAGGGCCGAACGAGCAGTACTTC.

V gene TRBV11-2 combines with J gene TRBJ2-7; D is possibly TRBD2 (7 bases). Trimming stripped 10 bases from V and 6 bases from J, with 22 bases between. This CDR3 contains 14 residues. Germline-derived CDR1 and CDR2 are SGHAT and FQNNGV. The CDR3 nucleotides are TGTGCCACCAGTATGGGGGGGCGCTCGGCCGAGCAGTACTTC. This codes for CATSMGGRSAEQYF.

The CDR3 loop reads CASSSQPAGLAANTGELFF. For the CDR3, the DNA is TGCGCCAGCAGCTCCCAACCAGCAGGACTAGCGGCGAACACCGGGGAGCTGTTTTTT. The chain uses TRBV5-1 and TRBJ2-2, with 10 bases matching TRBD2. Germline V gives CDR1 SGHRS, CDR2 YFSETQ. This CDR3 is built from 19 residues. With V trimmed by 3 bases and J by 0 bases, 11 bases remained unmatched.

The chain recombines TRBV27 with TRBJ1-1; D possibly corresponds to TRBD1 (6 bases). The CDR3 contains 20 residues. CDR1 is MNHEY, CDR2 SMNVEV, per germline (reference sequence). V was pared by 6 bases and J by 1 base, with 30 bases between. CDR3 amino acids: CASSPHQGIRITHENTEAFF. DNA for the CDR3: TGTGCCAGCAGCCCCCATCAGGGGATAAGGATTACTCACGAGAACACTGAAGCTTTCTTT.

This chain joins TRBV7-9 and TRBJ2-1, with D possibly TRBD2 on 6 matching bases. Per germline, CDR1 SEHNR and CDR2 FQNEAQ (reference sequence). The CDR3 length is 17 residues. Trimming removed 5 bases from V and 6 bases from J, with 23 bases in between. CDR3 sequence: CASSPRRLAGSGNEQFF. CDR3 DNA sequence: TGTGCCAGCAGCCCACGGCGCCTAGCCGGTAGCGGCAATGAGCAGTTCTTC.

V and J are TRBV28 and TRBJ2-2, with D unclear. Germline V gene sequence: CDR1 MDHEN, CDR2 SYDVKM. V lost 5 bases to trimming and J lost 0 bases, with 4 bases between them. The CDR3 extends over 13 amino acids. CDR3 sequence reads: CASSGSNTGELFF. The CDR3 region has the DNA TGTGCCAGCAGTGGATCGAACACCGGGGAGCTGTTTTTT.

The chain recombines TRBV4-2 with TRBJ2-3; 9 positions agree with TRBD2. The germline V gene has CDR1 LGHNA and CDR2 YNFKEQ. This CDR3 comprises 15 residues. Trimming removed 0 bases from V and 4 bases from J; junction bases left unmatched: 2. The CDR3 DNA is TGTGCCAGCAGCCAAGATGCGGGAGGGGCAGATACGCAGTATTTT. Translated, it gives CASSQDAGGADTQYF.

The chain employs TRBV10-1 and TRBJ2-7; 9 bases are a match to TRBD1. The V segment lost 0 bases and the J segment 4 bases; nucleotides outside the gene matches: 4. CDR1 is WNHNN and CDR2 is SYGVQD in the germline V gene (reference sequence). The CDR3 runs to 15 residues. CDR3 coding DNA: TGCGCCAGCAGTGAGTCGGGACAGGGTTTGTACGAGCAGTACTTC. Translated: CASSESGQGLYEQYF.

This chain links TRBV19 with TRBJ1-1; tentative D call: TRBD1 (5 bases). CDR1 is LNHDA, CDR2 SQIVND, per germline (reference sequence). With 1 base removed from V and 1 base from J, the gap between germline ends came to 19 bases. The CDR3 spans 18 residues. The CDR3 coding sequence is TGTGCCAGTAGTATAGGAAGGGTCGGGGACTCATCGAACACTGAAGCTTTCTTT. Its protein product is CASSIGRVGDSSNTEAFF.

This clone was detected only a few times. The chain combines TRBV5-6 with TRBJ1-5, with 9 nucleotides matching TRBD1. Germline CDR1 and CDR2: SGHDT and YYEEEE. This CDR3 has 17 amino acids. The J segment lost 4 bases and the V segment lost 5 bases, leaving 13 bases of the junction unmatched. The CDR3 DNA follows: TGTGCCAGCAGATATTGGGGGGACAGGGTAGGGAATCAGCCCCAGCATTTT. Encoded protein: CASRYWGDRVGNQPQHF.

The CDR3: CASSPPKGAGMLGYTF. The CDR3 nucleotides are TGTGCCAGCTCACCACCGAAAGGGGCAGGGATGCTTGGCTACACCTTC. The chain couples TRBV18 to TRBJ1-2; D perhaps matches TRBD1 (5 bases). The CDR3 length is 16 residues. Germline V gives CDR1 KGHSH, CDR2 LQKENI. Deletions cut 0 bases from V and 7 bases from J, with 18 bases between.